Below, 25 T cell receptor beta chains from the same sample are listed, as sequenced in a study of blood T cell repertoires in COVID-19. Profiling relied on immunoSEQ multiplex PCR, and the TCRdb table lists in-frame clones only, not all of them. The profile shows some 250,000 clones, roughly 88% of them singletons. Sequenced sample: peripheral blood. Receptors originate from a human donor in a cohort sampled during active COVID-19.

The genes are TRBV11-2 and TRBJ1-4, with D perhaps TRBD1 (5 bases). This CDR3 spans 15 amino acids. With 4 bases removed from V and 3 bases from J, the gap between germline ends came to 12 bases. Germline V lookup: CDR1 SGHAT, CDR2 FQNNGV. The CDR3 DNA sequence: TGTGCCAGCAGCTCTGGGGGGGTCCCTAATGAAAAACTGTTTTTT. Encoded protein: CASSSGGVPNEKLFF.

V is TRBV19 and J is TRBJ1-2; D remains ambiguous. Germline values: CDR1 LNHDA, CDR2 SQIVND (reference sequence). V was shortened by 9 bases and J by 0 bases, with 8 bases between the two germline ends. This CDR3 has 12 residues. The CDR3 bases are TGTGCCAGCCAGAACCCTAACTATGGCTACACCTTC. Protein sequence: CASQNPNYGYTF.

The chain couples TRBV7-6 to TRBJ1-5; maybe TRBD1 (6 bases). Trimming stripped 5 bases from V and 4 bases from J, with 12 bases between. CDR3 size: 14 residues. Germline CDR1 and CDR2: SGHVS and FNYEAQ. In DNA, the CDR3 is TGTGCCAGCAGCGACAGGATTGGGAATCAGCCCCAGCATTTT. The encoded protein is CASSDRIGNQPQHF. The full variable domain, in which reference TRBV7-6 and TRBJ1-5 provide the parts outside the CDR3, is GAGVSQSPRYKVTKRGQDVALRCDPISGHVSLYWYRQALGQGPEFLTYFNYEAQQDKSGLPNDRFSAERPEGSISTLTIQRTEQRDSAMYRCASSDRIGNQPQHFGDGTRLSIL.

The chain couples TRBV7-2 to TRBJ2-5, with D maybe TRBD2 (6 bases). Germline CDR1 reads SGHTA; CDR2 reads FQGNSA. Trimming took 4 bases from V and 4 from J, leaving 10 bases between them. CDR3 length: 13 amino acids. CDR3 DNA: TGTGCCAGCAGCTCGACGGGAGCAGAGACCCAGTACTTC. It specifies CASSSTGAETQYF.

The chain joins TRBV15 to TRBJ2-3; 7 bases line up with TRBD1. Germline CDR1 reads LNHNV; CDR2 reads YYDKDF (reference sequence). This CDR3 spans 16 amino acids. V gave up 5 bases and J gave up 2 bases; unmatched junction bases: 10. The CDR3 here is CATSLQGKPSTDTQYF. The CDR3 DNA reads TGTGCCACCAGCTTACAGGGGAAGCCCTCCACAGATACGCAGTATTTT. The variable domain in full, completed from reference TRBV15 and TRBJ2-3, reads DAMVIQNPRYQVTQFGKPVTLSCSQTLNHNVMYWYQQKSSQAPKLLFHYYDKDFNNEADTPDNFQSRRPNTSFCFLDIRSPGLGDTAMYLCATSLQGKPSTDTQYFGPGTRLTVL.

The gene calls are TRBV9 and TRBJ2-7, with TRBD2 matching over 11 bases. Germline lookup yields CDR1 SGDLS and CDR2 YYNGEE. J gave up 2 bases and V 0 bases, and 7 bases lay outside the gene matches. This CDR3 spans 17 amino acids. CDR3 DNA sequence: TGTGCCAGCAGCGTAGAAGGACTAGCGGGTCCGGCCTACGAGCAGTACTTC. Protein product: CASSVEGLAGPAYEQYF.

The chain uses TRBV7-9 and TRBJ1-6; a possible D gene is TRBD1 (6 bases). V was cut by 2 bases and J by 10 bases, with 15 bases left in between. Germline V gene sequence: CDR1 SEHNR, CDR2 FQNEAQ (reference sequence). The length of the CDR3 is 15 residues. CDR3 sequence (DNA): TGTGCCAGCAGCTTAATCGGGGCAGGGGTGTCACCCCTCCACTTT. It is translated as CASSLIGAGVSPLHF.

The V and J genes are TRBV19 and TRBJ1-6; D is perhaps TRBD1 (5 bases). V lost 6 bases, J lost 8 bases, and 14 bases lay in between. The CDR3 has 14 residues. Germline assignment: CDR1 LNHDA and CDR2 SQIVND (reference sequence). The CDR3 spells CASSPRDRDSPLHF. The CDR3 region has the DNA TGTGCCAGTAGCCCGCGGGACCGGGATTCACCCCTCCACTTT.

This clone was observed a few times. V and J are TRBV30 and TRBJ2-7; TRBD1 might be the D (6 bases). Germline values: CDR1 GTSNPN, CDR2 SVGIG (reference sequence). Trimming stripped 0 bases from V and 3 bases from J, with 12 bases between. The CDR3 consists of 14 residues. CDR3 coding DNA: TGTGCCTGGAGTGTTCGGACAGCTATCTACGAGCAGTACTTC. This codes for CAWSVRTAIYEQYF.

The chain recombines TRBV5-1 with TRBJ1-1; D is uncertain. Per germline, CDR1 SGHRS and CDR2 YFSETQ. Trimming cost V 0 bases and J 1 base, with 10 bases left between them. CDR3 length equals 15 residues. CDR3 residues: CASSLGGYRNTEAFF. CDR3 nucleotide sequence: TGCGCCAGCAGCTTGGGAGGGTATAGGAACACTGAAGCTTTCTTT.

V gene TRBV7-6 combines with J gene TRBJ2-7; D call uncertain. Germline values: CDR1 SGHVS, CDR2 FNYEAQ. This CDR3 spans 14 amino acids. V lost 5 bases to trimming and J lost 3 bases, with 14 bases between them. The DNA for the CDR3 is TGTGCCAGCAGCCCCCCCCTCAGATTCTACGAGCAGTACTTC. This translates into CASSPPLRFYEQYF.

The chain couples TRBV24-1 to TRBJ2-7, with D perhaps matching TRBD2 (6 bases). This CDR3 contains 13 residues. Germline V gene sequence: CDR1 KGHDR, CDR2 SFDVKD. Trimming removed 4 bases at V and 5 bases at J, with 11 bases between. CDR3 sequence (DNA): TGTGCCACCAGTGACGGAGGGACCCACGAGCAGTACTTC. Protein: CATSDGGTHEQYF.

The rearrangement joins TRBV24-1 to TRBJ2-5, with 8 bases identical to TRBD2. The CDR3 has 15 amino acids. The germline CDR1 and CDR2 sequences are KGHDR and SFDVKD. Losses at the gene ends were 4 bases for V and 4 bases for J; bases not matched to a gene: 7. The CDR3 DNA follows: TGTGCCACCAGTGACCCCTCGGGGGGGGGAGAGACCCAGTACTTC. Protein sequence: CATSDPSGGGETQYF.

The gene calls are TRBV10-3 and TRBJ1-1; maybe TRBD1 (5 bases). CDR1 ENHRY and CDR2 SYGVKD come from the germline V gene. Trimming removed 6 bases from V and 3 bases from J, with 14 bases in between. This CDR3 is 14 amino acids long. CDR3 protein: CAIRDSQLDTEAFF. CDR3 DNA: TGTGCCATCAGAGACAGTCAGTTAGACACTGAAGCTTTCTTT.

The chain couples TRBV5-6 to TRBJ2-5; TRBD2 matches at 8 bases. With 3 bases clipped from V and 1 base from J, the junction kept 5 bases outside the gene matches. This CDR3 is built from 15 residues. The germline CDR1 and CDR2 sequences are SGHDT and YYEEEE. The CDR3 DNA is TGTGCCAGCAGCTGGAGGGCGGGGGGCCAAGAGACCCAGTACTTC. This translates into CASSWRAGGQETQYF.

Details on this clone: At the DNA level, this CDR3 is encoded by other sequences in the same sample as well. V gene TRBV7-8 combines with J gene TRBJ1-2; TRBD1 matches at 8 bases. Trimming took 4 bases from V and 4 from J; bases not matched to a gene: 5. Per the germline V gene, CDR1 is SGHVS and CDR2 is FQNEAQ. CDR3 size: 14 residues. The CDR3 loop reads CASSSGTGSYGYTF. DNA of the CDR3: TGTGCCAGCAGCTCCGGGACAGGTAGCTATGGCTACACCTTC.

Turning to this clone: Other DNA sequences within the sample encode an identical CDR3. The chain links TRBV20-1 to TRBJ2-7, with a tentative D call TRBD1 (6 bases). CDR1 DFQATT and CDR2 SNEGSKA come from the germline V gene (reference sequence). Trimming pared 3 bases from V and 3 bases from J, leaving 6 bases between. The CDR3 length is 11 residues. The CDR3 DNA sequence: TGCAGTGCTAGGACAGGCTACGAGCAGTACTTC. This codes for CSARTGYEQYF.

The chain uses TRBV19 and TRBJ1-5; tentative D call: TRBD1 (6 bases). The germline CDR1 and CDR2 sequences are LNHDA and SQIVND (reference sequence). This CDR3 has 12 residues. The germline V and J ends were trimmed by 5 bases and 4 bases, with 6 bases remaining between them. The CDR3 nucleotides are TGTGCCAGTAGTCAGGGGAATCAGCCCCAGCATTTT. Protein product: CASSQGNQPQHF. Filled out from reference TRBV19 and TRBJ1-5, the complete variable domain reads DGGITQSPKYLFRKEGQNVTLSCEQNLNHDAMYWYRQDPGQGLRLIYYSQIVNDFQKGDIAEGYSVSREKKESFPLTVTSAQKNPTAFYLCASSQGNQPQHFGDGTRLSIL.

This clone occurred a few times. In DNA, the CDR3 is TGTGCCAGCAGTATCCGGGACACCGACTACGAGCAGTACTTC. Its translation: CASSIRDTDYEQYF. The genes are TRBV9 and TRBJ2-7; TRBD1 is a possible D gene (6 bases). The germline V gene has CDR1 SGDLS and CDR2 YYNGEE. The CDR3 covers 14 residues. The V gene lost 5 bases and the J gene lost 3 bases, with 15 bases spanning the gap.

This clone was seen a few times. V is TRBV5-1 and J is TRBJ1-2; tentative D call: TRBD1 (6 bases). Germline V CDR1 and CDR2: SGHRS, YFSETQ. This CDR3 has 14 residues. V lost 0 bases, J lost 3 bases, and 9 bases lay in between. The CDR3 nucleotides are TGCGCCAGCAGCTTGGCCCCAGGGGACTATGGCTACACCTTC. Translated: CASSLAPGDYGYTF. Drawing the rest from reference TRBV5-1 and TRBJ1-2, the complete variable domain is KAGVTQTPRYLIKTRGQQVTLSCSPISGHRSVSWYQQTPGQGLQFLFEYFSETQRNKGNFPGRFSGRQFSNSRSEMNVSTLELGDSALYLCASSLAPGDYGYTFGSGTRLTVV.

There are a few counts of this clone. The CDR3 nucleotides read TGTGCCAGCAGTTCTGCAGGGATGAATGAAAAACTGTTTTTT. This encodes CASSSAGMNEKLFF. The chain joins TRBV28 to TRBJ1-4, with D maybe TRBD1 (5 bases). The V end lost 4 bases, the J end lost 5 bases, and 11 bases lay between the germline ends. This CDR3 has 14 residues. Germline CDR1 MDHEN, CDR2 SYDVKM.

The genes are TRBV6-2 or TRBV6-3 and TRBJ2-7; 9 bases align to TRBD1. This CDR3 comprises 15 residues. Germline assignment: CDR1 MNHEY and CDR2 SVGEGT. V shed 6 bases and J 6 bases; nucleotides not matched to a gene: 12. The CDR3 region has the DNA TGTGCCAGCAGCCATAAGGCGGGACAGGGTGGCGAGCAGTACTTC. Translating it yields CASSHKAGQGGEQYF.

The V call is TRBV7-9, the J call TRBJ2-1, with D possibly being TRBD1 (6 bases). The CDR3 is 12 amino acids. Trimming removed 5 bases from V and 10 bases from J, with 12 bases in between. Germline V gene sequence: CDR1 SEHNR, CDR2 FQNEAQ (reference sequence). CDR3 bases: TGTGCCAGCAGCAGTGACAGGCAGGAGCAGTTCTTC. Amino acids: CASSSDRQEQFF. The entire variable domain, with the rest obtained from reference TRBV7-9 and TRBJ2-1, is as follows: DTGVSQNPRHKITKRGQNVTFRCDPISEHNRLYWYRQTLGQGPEFLTYFQNEAQLEKSRLLSDRFSAERPKGSFSTLEIQRTEQGDSAMYLCASSSDRQEQFFGPGTRLTVL.

The chain combines TRBV19 with TRBJ1-4, with a weak D call TRBD1 (5 bases). Germline V lookup: CDR1 LNHDA, CDR2 SQIVND (reference sequence). The CDR3 covers 17 residues. V shed 7 bases and J shed 0 bases, with 18 bases lying between them. In nucleotides, the CDR3 is TGTGCCAGTAATCGGGTCTTTCTAGGGGCAACTAATGAAAAACTGTTTTTT. This encodes CASNRVFLGATNEKLFF.

The CDR3 DNA is TGCGCCAGCAGCTTACTAGCGGGGGCCACAGATACGCAGTATTTT. Its protein is CASSLLAGATDTQYF. V gene TRBV5-1 combines with J gene TRBJ2-3; 11 bases fit TRBD2. The CDR3 has 15 residues. Germline V gene lookup returns CDR1 SGHRS and CDR2 YFSETQ. V lost 2 bases and J lost 2; bases outside the gene matches: 1.